The 3 T cell receptor beta chains below all came from one sample that was sequenced in a study of blood T cell repertoires in COVID-19. This table comes from immunoSEQ multiplex PCR, and its TCRdb copy is limited to in-frame clones, with some not included. Among 110,000 to 150,000 clones listed, 80% to 85% were seen once. Sample: peripheral blood. Receptors were obtained from a human donor in a cohort sampled during active COVID-19.

This chain links TRBV2 with TRBJ1-2, with D possibly TRBD1 on 5 matching bases. The CDR3 has 16 residues. Trimming cost V 4 bases and J 5 bases, with 20 bases left between them. Per the germline V gene, CDR1 is SNHLY and CDR2 is FYNNEI. CDR3 sequence: CASSALGQGNRYGYTF. The CDR3 nucleotides read TGTGCCAGCAGTGCCCTGGGGCAGGGTAATAGGTATGGCTACACCTTC. The variable domain in full, with the rest retrieved from reference TRBV2 and TRBJ1-2, is EPEVTQTPSHQVTQMGQEVILRCVPISNHLYFYWYRQILGQKVEFLVSFYNNEISEKSEIFDDQFSVERPDGSNFTLKIRSTKLEDSAMYFCASSALGQGNRYGYTFGSGTRLTVV.

The chain couples TRBV5-4 to TRBJ2-5, with a weak D call TRBD1 (5 bases). Trimming took off 4 bases at V and 2 bases at J, with 9 bases between the two ends. The CDR3 is made up of 13 amino acids. CDR1 SGHNT and CDR2 YYREEE come from the germline V gene (reference sequence). In nucleotides, the CDR3 is TGTGCCAGCAGCAGCCAGGGTCAAGAGACCCAGTACTTC. Amino acids: CASSSQGQETQYF.

This chain uses TRBV28 with TRBJ2-3, with TRBD2 matching 11 bases. Germline lookup yields CDR1 MDHEN and CDR2 SYDVKM. Losses at the gene ends were 7 bases for V and 4 bases for J; bases not matched to a gene: 4. The CDR3 is 14 residues long. The CDR3: CASTLLAGADTQYF. The CDR3 region has the DNA TGTGCCAGCACCCTACTAGCGGGGGCAGATACGCAGTATTTT.